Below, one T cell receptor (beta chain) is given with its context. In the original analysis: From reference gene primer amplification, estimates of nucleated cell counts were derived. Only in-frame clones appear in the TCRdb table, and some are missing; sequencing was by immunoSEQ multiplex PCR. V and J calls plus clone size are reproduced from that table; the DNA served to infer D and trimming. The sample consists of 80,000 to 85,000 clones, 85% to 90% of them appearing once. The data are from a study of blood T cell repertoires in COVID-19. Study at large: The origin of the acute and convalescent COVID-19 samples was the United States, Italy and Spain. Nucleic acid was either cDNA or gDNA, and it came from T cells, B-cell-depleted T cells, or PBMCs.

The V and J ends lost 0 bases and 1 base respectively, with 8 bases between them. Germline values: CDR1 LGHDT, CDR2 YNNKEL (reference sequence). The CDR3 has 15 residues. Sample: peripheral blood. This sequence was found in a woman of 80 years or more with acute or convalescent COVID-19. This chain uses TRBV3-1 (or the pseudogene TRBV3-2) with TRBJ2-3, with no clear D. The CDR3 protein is CASSQEPLRTDTQYF. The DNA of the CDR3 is TGTGCCAGCAGCCAAGAGCCTCTACGCACAGATACGCAGTATTTT.